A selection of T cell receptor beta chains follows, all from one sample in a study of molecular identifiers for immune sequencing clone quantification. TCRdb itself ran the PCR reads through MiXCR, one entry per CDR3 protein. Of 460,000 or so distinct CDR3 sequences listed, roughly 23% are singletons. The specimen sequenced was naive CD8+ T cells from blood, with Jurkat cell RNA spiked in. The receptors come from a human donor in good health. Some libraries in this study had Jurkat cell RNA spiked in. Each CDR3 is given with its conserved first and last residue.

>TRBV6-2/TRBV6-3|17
CASSYEAGASSTDTQYF
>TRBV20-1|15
CSARSIAGFTYEQYF
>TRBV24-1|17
CATSGHKTGTENEKLFF
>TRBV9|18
CASSGRTGVYPGANVLTF
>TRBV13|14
CASRRGSNTGELFF
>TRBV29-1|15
CSAEGRFWGGNTQYF
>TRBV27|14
CASSSWGSNQPQHF
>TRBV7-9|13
CASSPYSGNTIYF
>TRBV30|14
CAWSVLVNTGELFF
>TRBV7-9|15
CASSSPPGPTDTQYF
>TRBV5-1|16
CASSLGGGRYSYEQYF
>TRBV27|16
CASSLAGTGEGTEAFF
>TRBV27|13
CASSLYTSTEAFF
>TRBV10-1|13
CASSDDSTDTQYF
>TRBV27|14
CASGLSMLNTEAFF
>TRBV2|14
CASSEGHSNQPQHF
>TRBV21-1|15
CASSSRQGEGEELFF
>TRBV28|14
CASSWTGANGELFF
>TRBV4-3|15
CASSQAVLGGSEAFF
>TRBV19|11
CASSTTETQYF
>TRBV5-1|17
CASSLGRQMYSSYEQYF
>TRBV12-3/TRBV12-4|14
CASSPTGTVFEAFF
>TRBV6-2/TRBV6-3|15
CAGSSRTLENTEAFF
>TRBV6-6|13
CASSYGNNYEQYF
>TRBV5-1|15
CASSPRLAGGDTQYF
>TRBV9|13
CASSAISPAEQFF
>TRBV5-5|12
CASSLTYHEQYF
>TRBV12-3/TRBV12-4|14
CASTEGQGRNTIYF
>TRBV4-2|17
CASSQEYGGLSVNEQYF
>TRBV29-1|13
CSVYFSGANVLTF
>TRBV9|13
CASSYLLGGTQYF
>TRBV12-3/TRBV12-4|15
CASSNRHGGTDTQYF
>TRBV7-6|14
CASSLAGGAGELFF
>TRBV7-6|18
CASSLVVAGGPGAYEQYF
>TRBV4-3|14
CASSQAPAAYEQYF